The clone carrying this T cell receptor (beta chain) was seen more than once but under ten times. The sample belongs to a study of blood T cell repertoires in COVID-19. Living in 24 US areas, the participants were between roughly 18 and 90 years of age. Generated by immunoSEQ multiplex PCR, the TCRdb table keeps only in-frame clones and is missing some. The data show 150,000 to 200,000 clones, more than 70% seen once. The TCR originated in a woman in her forties or fifties in a cohort exposed to, infected with or recovered from COVID-19 (not recorded which). The sample was PBMCs or T cells enriched from blood (not recorded which).

CDR3 coding DNA: TGTGCCAGCAGTCGAAGCGGAGGAGTAGACACTGAAGCTTTCTTT. Its protein product is CASSRSGGVDTEAFF. V gene TRBV25-1 combines with J gene TRBJ1-1; D gene uncertain. The CDR3 consists of 15 residues. Per germline, CDR1 MGHDK and CDR2 SYGVNS. The V and J ends lost 5 bases and 3 bases respectively, with 16 bases between them.